The T cell receptor beta chain under discussion was sequenced for a study of spatial heterogeneity in lung cancer (dated by TCRdb to between 2019 and 2020). For the wider study: Beta-chain transcripts were consistently detected in greater numbers than alpha-chain transcripts, which likely reflected higher beta-chain transcript abundance. A strong correlation was found between TCR transcript counts in tumor regions and a T cell transcriptional module score from matched bulk RNA-seq. In the raw uncorrected reads, each unique combination of TCR and UMI appeared on average more than ten times. In non-small cell lung cancer, the study quantitatively compared TCR alpha and beta repertoires across several tumor regions, matched nontumor lung, and blood. Nonsynonymous mutation counts, determined by whole-exome sequencing of tumor tissue, were related to features of the TCR repertoire. At surgery, both alpha and beta chains were TCR-sequenced in roughly 200 tumor regions, about 61 matched nontumor lung samples and around 50 PBMC samples.

Study-level results and caveats: Additional single-cell paired TCR alpha and beta sequencing was considered necessary to confirm, at a functional level, the hypothesis that regional TCRs recognize regional mutations. The number of expanded intratumoral alpha and beta TCRs correlated with the tumor nonsynonymous mutation count. Counts of ubiquitous and regional expanded TCRs correlated with counts of ubiquitous and regional nonsynonymous mutations, respectively. TCR-seq was estimated to cover only 6% to 7% of tumor T cells for alpha chains and about 13% for beta chains.

As encoded in the germline V gene (reference sequence), CDR1 is LNHDA while CDR2 is SQIVND. The CDR3 numbers 11 residues from cysteine through phenylalanine. The DNA shown is the 33-base CDR3, in frame from base 1. V is pared back by 5 bases and J by 4 bases, with 2 bases lying between the germline termini. The time point label corresponds to: sample taken at primary tumor resection. The donors were some 70 patients from the lung TRACERx cohort who had early-stage, untreated non-small cell lung cancer. Whole RNA extracted from tumor and nontumor lung tissue, or from cryopreserved PBMC samples, was used for TCR sequencing without cell sorting. A patient was chosen for TCR sequencing only when enough RNA was available from at least two tumor regions. A lung pathologist reviewed the tumor and adjacent nontumor lung specimens before the specimens were selected. Receptor libraries were prepared by 5' RACE. Sequencing took place on a NextSeq 500. In the TCR library protocol, a unique molecular identifier was attached to each TCR cDNA molecule so that PCR and sequencing errors could be corrected. The authors processed their data as follows. Decombinator tools were used for TCR identification, UMI-based error correction and CDR3 extraction. TCRs above a frequency of 2 per 1,000, corresponding to the top 1% of the tumor frequency distribution, were defined as expanded. Expanded tumor TCRs were classed as regional if statistically deemed absent (corrected P<0.05) from at least one tumor region, otherwise ubiquitous. Renyi diversity was calculated using the R vegan package after each repertoire was subsampled 100 times to 5,000 TCRs. CDR3 similarity networks were built from amino acid triplet string-kernel similarity, connecting CDR3s with pairwise similarity above 0.82. TCRdb redid the processing of the public reads, applying fastp at Q25 and MiXCR, and retained in-frame beta chains. When rows share a CDR3 protein, they turn into one entry using the most common DNA and genes. TCRdb's processing, not the authors' own work, is the source of the V and J calls. A total of 2,700 or so distinct CDR3 sequences appear in this sample, roughly 8% of them only once. Roughly 27% of the sample comes from the top ten.

As a fraction of the sample, this clonotype is medium-sized (0.01 to 0.1%). The specificity of this receptor is unknown. Base qualities were left out, and no much larger clone turns up one base away. The sequenced sample was lung tumor tissue, obtained at surgery. Recombination connected TRBV19 to TRBJ2-2; no D gene can be assigned with confidence. This clonotype originated in a male donor with early-stage non-small cell lung cancer. In nucleotides, the sequence is TGTGCCAGTAGTTCCACCGGGGAGCTGTTTTTT. This sequence encodes CASSSTGELFF.